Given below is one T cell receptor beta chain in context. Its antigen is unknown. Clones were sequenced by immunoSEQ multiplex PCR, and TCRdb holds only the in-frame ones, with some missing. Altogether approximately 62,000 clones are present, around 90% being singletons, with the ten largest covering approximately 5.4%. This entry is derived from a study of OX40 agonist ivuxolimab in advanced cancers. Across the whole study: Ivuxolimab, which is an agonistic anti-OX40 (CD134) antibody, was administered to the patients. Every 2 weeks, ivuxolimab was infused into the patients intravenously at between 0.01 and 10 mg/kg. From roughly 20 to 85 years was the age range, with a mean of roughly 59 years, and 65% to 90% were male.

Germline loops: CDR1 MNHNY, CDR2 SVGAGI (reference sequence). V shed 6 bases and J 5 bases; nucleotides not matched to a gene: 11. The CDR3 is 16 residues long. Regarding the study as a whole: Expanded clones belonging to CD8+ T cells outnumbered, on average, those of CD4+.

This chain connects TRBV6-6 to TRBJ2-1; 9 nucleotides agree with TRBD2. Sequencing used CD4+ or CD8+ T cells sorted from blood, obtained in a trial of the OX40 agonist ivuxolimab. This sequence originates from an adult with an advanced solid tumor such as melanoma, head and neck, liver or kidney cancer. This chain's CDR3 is CASSILAGTTHNEQFF. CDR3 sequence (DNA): TGTGCCAGCAGCATCCTAGCGGGGACTACCCACAATGAGCAGTTCTTC.